This T cell receptor beta chain stems from a study of shared clonotypes between healthy human individuals. A word on this clone: As yet, its antigen is unknown.

Trimming left V 5 bases short and J 0 bases short, with 14 bases between. CDR1 and CDR2 (germline): MNHEY, SMNVEV (reference sequence). The CDR3 totals 15 residues. Profiling relied on immunoSEQ multiplex PCR, and the TCRdb table lists in-frame clones only, not all of them. The sample holds hundreds of thousands of clones, 74% seen once. Study-wide results and limits: Estimated richness values were generally larger in naive subsets than in memory subsets.

This TCR was recovered from a woman in her 30s in good health. Sequenced sample: memory CD4+ T cells sorted from blood. As to subset: CD45RA-negative fraction. V gene TRBV27 combines with J gene TRBJ2-7; maybe TRBD1 (6 bases). The CDR3 is CASSKADRTSYEQYF. Here the CDR3 DNA reads TGTGCCAGCAGTAAGGCCGACAGGACCTCCTACGAGCAGTACTTC.